This is a list of T cell receptor beta chains from one sample in a study of PD-L1 blockade in urothelial cancer. Profiling relied on immunoSEQ multiplex PCR, and the TCRdb table lists in-frame clones only, not all of them. The table records roughly 91,000 clones, about 83% of them present only once. The sample was PBMCs, taken around atezolizumab (anti-PD-L1) treatment. The receptor source for this set is a man in his fifties or sixties with urothelial cancer. CDR3s include the opening cysteine and the closing phenylalanine or tryptophan. Clone size is shown for a subset of rows, as once, few, many or a class of expanded clone.

size: few; J: TRBJ1-1; V: TRBV5-6; length: 14; CDR3: CASSEDRVNTEAFF
size: NA; J: TRBJ2-1; V: TRBV9; length: 14; CDR3: CASSVFGQGHEQFF
size: few; J: TRBJ2-1; V: TRBV7-2; length: 16; CDR3: CASSSRTSGGMDEQFF
size: NA; J: TRBJ2-1; V: TRBV28; length: 13; CDR3: CASRTSGGNEQFF
size: few; J: TRBJ2-1; V: TRBV4-1; length: 16; CDR3: CASSQGRTGGWNEQFF
size: few; J: TRBJ2-5; V: TRBV20-1; length: 11; CDR3: CSAGVQETQYF
size: NA; J: TRBJ1-2; V: TRBV2; length: 17; CDR3: CASSLRGRDYNNYGYTF
size: NA; J: TRBJ1-4; V: TRBV18; length: 13; CDR3: CASSPGTAEKLFF
size: NA; J: TRBJ2-7; V: TRBV5-1; length: 16; CDR3: CASSFSRDSSVAEQYF
size: NA; J: TRBJ2-7; V: TRBV28; length: 14; CDR3: CASMDRGLSYEQYF
size: once; J: TRBJ2-2; V: TRBV6-1; length: 16; CDR3: CASSELGQGASGELFF
size: NA; J: TRBJ2-7; V: TRBV18; length: 13; CDR3: CASSPFVFYEQYF
size: once; J: TRBJ2-7; V: TRBV5-1; length: 14; CDR3: CASSPRDRPYEQYF
size: NA; J: TRBJ2-7; V: TRBV5-1; length: 12; CDR3: CASSPSSYEQYF
size: NA; J: TRBJ2-2; V: TRBV7-9; length: 16; CDR3: CASSTLAGQNTGELFF
size: once; J: TRBJ2-5; V: TRBV20-1; length: 10; CDR3: CSATAQTQYF
size: NA; J: TRBJ2-7; V: TRBV21-1; length: 15; CDR3: CASSTTDRINYEQYF
size: once; J: TRBJ1-5; V: TRBV2; length: 13; CDR3: CASSPGTNQPQHF
size: NA; J: TRBJ1-2; V: TRBV30; length: 15; CDR3: CAWTVGQGANYGYTF
size: once; J: TRBJ1-3; V: TRBV6-9; length: 14; CDR3: CASSYEQVRHTIYF
size: NA; J: TRBJ2-2; V: TRBV11-3; length: 15; CDR3: CASSLGGPLAGELFF
size: NA; J: TRBJ1-6; V: TRBV2; length: 16; CDR3: CASSERARSYNSPLHF
size: NA; J: TRBJ2-1; V: TRBV16; length: 15; CDR3: CASSQSTGTGNEQFF
size: few; J: TRBJ2-7; V: TRBV27; length: 15; CDR3: CASSLGASGANEQYF
size: NA; J: TRBJ1-3; V: TRBV30; length: 15; CDR3: CAGRSPGGPGNTIYF
size: NA; J: TRBJ1-2; V: TRBV30; length: 13; CDR3: CAWSQGQVDGYTF
size: NA; J: TRBJ1-5; V: TRBV27; length: 14; CDR3: CASSFWGGAQPQHF
size: NA; J: TRBJ1-1; V: TRBV9; length: 13; CDR3: CASSASTVSEAFF
size: NA; J: TRBJ2-4; V: TRBV19; length: 15; CDR3: CASSRATGVLNIQYF
size: NA; J: TRBJ2-7; V: TRBV9; length: 14; CDR3: CASSDRDRGHEQYF
size: NA; J: TRBJ2-7; V: TRBV6-1; length: 17; CDR3: CASSERDRGFNSYEQYF
size: NA; J: TRBJ1-2; V: TRBV5-1; length: 16; CDR3: CASSAAPDRGRGGYTF
size: NA; J: TRBJ2-7; V: TRBV18; length: 14; CDR3: CASSPLAGGNEQYF
size: NA; J: TRBJ2-5; V: TRBV7-9; length: 15; CDR3: CASSLVAGGAETQYF
size: NA; J: TRBJ2-1; V: TRBV7-2; length: 17; CDR3: CASSSKGRKFSNHEQFF
size: NA; J: TRBJ2-1; V: TRBV2; length: 15; CDR3: CASNGVGGVYNEQFF
size: NA; J: TRBJ2-1; V: TRBV7-3; length: 16; CDR3: CASSLTGTSGKVEQFF
size: NA; J: TRBJ2-1; V: TRBV12-5; length: 13; CDR3: CASGFEGVHEQFF
size: NA; J: TRBJ2-3; V: TRBV29-1; length: 14; CDR3: CSVEEAGITDTQYF
size: NA; J: TRBJ2-1; V: TRBV7-3; length: 14; CDR3: CASSPSDYYNEQFF
size: NA; J: TRBJ1-5; V: TRBV6-5; length: 15; CDR3: CASRRTADSNQPQHF
size: NA; J: TRBJ2-3; V: TRBV5-1; length: 14; CDR3: CASSLKLVPDTQYF
size: NA; J: TRBJ1-6; V: TRBV5-8; length: 19; CDR3: CASSFFKGTGGTYNSPLHF
size: NA; J: TRBJ2-2; V: TRBV7-2; length: 15; CDR3: CASSLGGGYTGELFF
size: NA; J: TRBJ2-7; V: TRBV27; length: 13; CDR3: CASSPDFRGEVSF
size: NA; J: TRBJ2-1; V: TRBV30; length: 16; CDR3: CAFLTGGIASDNEQFF
size: once; J: TRBJ2-3; V: TRBV25-1; length: 16; CDR3: CASSEPRTGLSDTQYF